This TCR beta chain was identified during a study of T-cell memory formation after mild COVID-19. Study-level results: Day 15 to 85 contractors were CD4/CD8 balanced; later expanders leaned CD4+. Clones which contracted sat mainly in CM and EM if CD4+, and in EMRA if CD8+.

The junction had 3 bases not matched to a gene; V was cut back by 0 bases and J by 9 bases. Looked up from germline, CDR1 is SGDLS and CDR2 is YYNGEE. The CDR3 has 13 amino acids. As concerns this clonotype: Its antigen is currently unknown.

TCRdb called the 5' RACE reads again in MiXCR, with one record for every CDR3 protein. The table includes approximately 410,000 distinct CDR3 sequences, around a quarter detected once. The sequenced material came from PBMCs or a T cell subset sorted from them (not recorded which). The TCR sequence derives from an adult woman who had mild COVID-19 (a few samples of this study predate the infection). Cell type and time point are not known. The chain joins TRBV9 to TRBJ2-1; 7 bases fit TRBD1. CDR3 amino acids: CASSVGQGSEQFF. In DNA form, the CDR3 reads TGTGCCAGCAGCGTAGGACAGGGTAGTGAGCAGTTCTTC.